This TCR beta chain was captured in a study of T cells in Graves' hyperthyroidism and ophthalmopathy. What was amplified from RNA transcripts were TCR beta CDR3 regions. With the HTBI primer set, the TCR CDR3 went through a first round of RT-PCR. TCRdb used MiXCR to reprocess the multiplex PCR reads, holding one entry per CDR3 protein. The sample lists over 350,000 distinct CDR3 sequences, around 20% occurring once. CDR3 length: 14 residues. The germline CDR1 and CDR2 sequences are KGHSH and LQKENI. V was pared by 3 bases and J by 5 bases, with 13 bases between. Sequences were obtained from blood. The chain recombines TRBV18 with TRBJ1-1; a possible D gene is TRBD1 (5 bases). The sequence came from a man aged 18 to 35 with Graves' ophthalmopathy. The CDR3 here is CASSPGGIRTEAFF. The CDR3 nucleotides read TGTGCCAGCTCACCGGGGGGGATTCGGACTGAAGCTTTCTTT. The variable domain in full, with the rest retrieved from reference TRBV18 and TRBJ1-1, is NAGVMQNPRHLVRRRGQEARLRCSPMKGHSHVYWYRQLPEEGLKFMVYLQKENIIDESGMPKERFSAEFPKEGPSILRIQQVVRGDSAAYFCASSPGGIRTEAFFGQGTRLTVV.